This T cell receptor beta chain was observed in a study of T cells after yellow fever vaccination. A single record per CDR3 protein comes from TCRdb applying MiXCR to the 5' RACE reads. This sample yields a few hundred thousand distinct CDR3 sequences, of which about 9.5% are seen a single time; about a sixth belongs to the top ten. This CDR3 spans 15 amino acids. Germline V CDR1 and CDR2: SGHRS, YFSETQ. V shed 0 bases and J shed 4 bases, with 11 bases lying between them. This chain joins TRBV5-1 and TRBJ1-5; TRBD1 might be the D (6 bases). Sequences were derived from PBMCs, sampled on the day of the first yellow fever vaccination. This clonotype was obtained from a man in his late teens or twenties who received the YFV17D yellow fever vaccine. For the CDR3, the DNA is TGCGCCAGCAGCTTGGGGGGGCAGGAGAATCAGCCCCAGCATTTT. Protein product: CASSLGGQENQPQHF.